Below, 11 T cell receptor beta chains from the same sample are listed, as sequenced in a study of regulatory T cells in long-lasting Graves disease. Time point meaning: newly diagnosed GD, antithyroid drugs for less than 3 months. Making the TCR library involved RNA that had been extracted from PBMCs. Investigators prepared the TCR beta libraries by applying iRepertoire HTBI primers and Arm-PCR of CDR3 regions. TCRdb fed the multiplex PCR reads into MiXCR, producing one record per CDR3 protein. The repertoire holds 300,000 to 400,000 distinct CDR3 sequences, with 16% as singletons. Separately, the same data were catalogued under a study of T cells in Graves' hyperthyroidism and ophthalmopathy.

Specimen: peripheral blood mononuclear cells (PBMCs), collected at new diagnosis, from a patient treated with antithyroid drugs. These receptors all stem from a man aged 40-49 years with Graves disease.

There are many counts of this clonotype. V gene TRBV2 combines with J gene TRBJ1-1, with D maybe TRBD1 (6 bases). V lost 6 bases and J 4 bases, leaving 15 bases between the germline ends. The CDR3 runs to 14 residues. CDR1 is SNHLY and CDR2 is FYNNEI in the germline V gene. For the CDR3, the DNA is TGTGCCAGCAGACAAGAACCAGGGGCCACTGAAGCTTTCTTT. Translating gives CASRQEPGATEAFF.

This clonotype occurred many times. The rearrangement uses TRBV5-1 and TRBJ2-7; D call uncertain. The CDR3 contains 13 residues. Trimming shortened V by 0 bases and J by 4 bases, and 8 bases separated the two germline ends. The germline gives CDR1 SGHRS, CDR2 YFSETQ. In DNA, the CDR3 is TGCGCCAGCAGCTTGGAACTATTTTACGAGCAGTACTTC. The encoded protein is CASSLELFYEQYF.

The chain joins TRBV20-1 to TRBJ2-7, with no clear D. V was clipped by 1 base and J by 2 bases, with 9 bases between them. CDR3 size: 13 residues. Germline V gene data show CDR1 as DFQATT and CDR2 as SNEGSKA (reference sequence). The DNA for the CDR3 is TGCAGTGCTAGAGTCGCCTCGACCTACGAGCAGTACTTC. Amino acid sequence: CSARVASTYEQYF.

This chain uses TRBV5-1 with TRBJ1-2, with D possibly TRBD1 on 6 matching bases. This CDR3 contains 14 residues. Germline V gene lookup returns CDR1 SGHRS and CDR2 YFSETQ. V lost 4 bases, J lost 2 bases, and 12 bases lay in between. CDR3 amino acids: CASSEPTGNYGYTF. The DNA of the CDR3 is TGCGCCAGCAGCGAGCCGACAGGAAACTATGGCTACACCTTC.

In this sample, this clonotype turned up many times. The CDR3 is CASSSVGPPSYEQYF. In DNA form, the CDR3 reads TGTGCCAGCAGCTCAGTAGGGCCTCCGTCCTACGAGCAGTACTTC. The chain is built from TRBV11-2 and TRBJ2-7; no firm D call. The CDR3 is 15 amino acids. Trimming took off 4 bases at V and 1 base at J, with 14 bases between the two ends. Germline lookup yields CDR1 SGHAT and CDR2 FQNNGV.

This chain joins TRBV20-1 and TRBJ1-1; 10 nucleotides agree with TRBD1. Germline loops: CDR1 DFQATT, CDR2 SNEGSKA (reference sequence). The V and J ends lost 0 bases and 5 bases, in that order; junction bases with no gene match: 6. This CDR3 region has 15 residues. CDR3 residues: CSARDRTGGRTEAFF. CDR3 DNA: TGCAGTGCTAGAGATCGGACAGGGGGGAGGACTGAAGCTTTCTTT.

The chain couples TRBV19 to TRBJ1-5; D is uncertain. The CDR3 totals 16 residues. Between the trimmed V and J ends, which lost 3 bases and 5 bases, there was a span of 17 bases. In germline, CDR1 is LNHDA, CDR2 SQIVND (reference sequence). The CDR3: CASSMDGFYKDQPQHF. Written as DNA, the CDR3 is TGTGCCAGTAGTATGGATGGATTCTATAAGGATCAGCCCCAGCATTTT.

This clonotype was seen repeatedly, ten times or more. The chain employs TRBV5-1 and TRBJ2-3; tentative D call: TRBD1 (6 bases). From germline, CDR1 is SGHRS and CDR2 YFSETQ. V dropped 0 bases and J dropped 5 bases, with 13 bases sitting between them. The CDR3 covers 15 residues. Here the CDR3 reads CASSLAQGSRDTQYF. The DNA for the CDR3 is TGCGCCAGCAGCTTGGCACAGGGTAGTAGAGATACGCAGTATTTT.

V is TRBV9 and J is TRBJ2-7; D possibly corresponds to TRBD2 (5 bases). The CDR3 is 14 amino acids. Trimming cost V 0 bases and J 7 bases, with 14 bases left between them. The germline gives CDR1 SGDLS, CDR2 YYNGEE. CDR3 in amino acids: CASSVGVSTGEQYF. The CDR3 DNA reads as TGTGCCAGCAGCGTAGGTGTCAGTACGGGGGAGCAGTACTTC.

In this sample, this clonotype turned up a few times. A far bigger clonotype differs at one base, so this is likely a read error. The chain combines TRBV12-3 or TRBV12-4 with TRBJ2-1; 11 nucleotides align to TRBD2. The J segment lost 4 bases and the V segment lost 7 bases, leaving 3 bases of the junction unmatched. This CDR3 has 14 residues. The DNA of the CDR3 is TGTGCCAGCATGCTAGCGGGGGGATACAATGAGCAGTTCTTC. As protein: CASMLAGGYNEQFF.

This clonotype was counted between two and nine times. The chain uses TRBV4-2 and TRBJ2-7, with 12 bases lining up with TRBD2. J gave up 2 bases and V 0 bases, and 2 bases lay outside the gene matches. The CDR3 extends over 16 amino acids. In germline, CDR1 is LGHNA, CDR2 YNFKEQ. In nucleotides, the CDR3 is TGTGCCAGCAGCCAAGACTGGACTAGCGGGGCCTACGAGCAGTACTTC. Protein product: CASSQDWTSGAYEQYF.